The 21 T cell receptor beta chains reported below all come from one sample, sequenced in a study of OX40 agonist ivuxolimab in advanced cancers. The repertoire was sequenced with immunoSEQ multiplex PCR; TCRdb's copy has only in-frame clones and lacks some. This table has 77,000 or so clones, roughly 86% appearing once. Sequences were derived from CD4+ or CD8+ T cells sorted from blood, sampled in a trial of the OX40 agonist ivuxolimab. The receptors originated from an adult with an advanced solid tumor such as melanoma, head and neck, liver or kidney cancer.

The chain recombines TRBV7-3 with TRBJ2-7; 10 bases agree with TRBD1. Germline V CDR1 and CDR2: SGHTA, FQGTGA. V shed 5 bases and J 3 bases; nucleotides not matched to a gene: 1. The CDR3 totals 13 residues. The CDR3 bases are TGTGCCAGCAGCCGGGACAGGGGCTACGAGCAGTACTTC. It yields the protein CASSRDRGYEQYF.

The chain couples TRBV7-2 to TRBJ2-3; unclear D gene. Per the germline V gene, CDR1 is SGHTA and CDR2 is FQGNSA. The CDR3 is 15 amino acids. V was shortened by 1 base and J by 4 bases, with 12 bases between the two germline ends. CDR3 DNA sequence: TGTGCCAGCAGCTTAGGTCCCCCAGCGCCAGATACGCAGTATTTT. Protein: CASSLGPPAPDTQYF.

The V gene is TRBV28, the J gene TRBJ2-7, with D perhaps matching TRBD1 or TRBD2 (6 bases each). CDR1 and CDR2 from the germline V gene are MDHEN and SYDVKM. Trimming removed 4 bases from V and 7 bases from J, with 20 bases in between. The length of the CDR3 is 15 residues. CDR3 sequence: CASSSTAIRGGEQYF. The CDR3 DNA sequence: TGTGCCAGCAGTTCCACCGCCATCAGGGGAGGAGAGCAGTACTTC. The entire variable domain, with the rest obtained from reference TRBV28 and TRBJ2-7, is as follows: DVKVTQSSRYLVKRTGEKVFLECVQDMDHENMFWYRQDPGLGLRLIYFSYDVKMKEKGDIPEGYSVSREKKERFSLILESASTNQTSMYLCASSSTAIRGGEQYFGPGTRLTVT.

For the CDR3, the DNA is TGTGCCAGCAGGCGGGACACCGCAGAAGCTTTCTTT. It specifies CASRRDTAEAFF. The chain couples TRBV7-9 to TRBJ1-1; weak D call: TRBD1 (6 bases). CDR1 is SEHNR, CDR2 FQNEAQ, per germline (reference sequence). The V and J ends lost 6 bases and 8 bases respectively, with 13 bases between them. The CDR3 is 12 amino acids.

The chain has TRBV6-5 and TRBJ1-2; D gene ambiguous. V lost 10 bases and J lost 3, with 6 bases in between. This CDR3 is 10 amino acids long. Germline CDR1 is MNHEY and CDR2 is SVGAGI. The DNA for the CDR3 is TGTGCCACCAACGACTATGGCTACACCTTC. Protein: CATNDYGYTF.

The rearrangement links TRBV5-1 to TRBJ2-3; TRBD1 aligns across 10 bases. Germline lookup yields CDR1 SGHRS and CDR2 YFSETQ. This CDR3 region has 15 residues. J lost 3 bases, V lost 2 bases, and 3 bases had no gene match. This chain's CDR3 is CASSLTGQGTDTQYF. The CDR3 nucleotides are TGCGCCAGCAGCTTAACGGGACAGGGGACAGATACGCAGTATTTT.

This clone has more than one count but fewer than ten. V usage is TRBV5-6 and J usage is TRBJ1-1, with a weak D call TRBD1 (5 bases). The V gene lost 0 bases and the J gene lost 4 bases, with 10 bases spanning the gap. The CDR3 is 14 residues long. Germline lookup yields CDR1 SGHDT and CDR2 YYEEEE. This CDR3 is CASSLGRAGTEAFF. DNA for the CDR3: TGTGCCAGCAGCTTGGGCAGGGCGGGCACTGAAGCTTTCTTT.

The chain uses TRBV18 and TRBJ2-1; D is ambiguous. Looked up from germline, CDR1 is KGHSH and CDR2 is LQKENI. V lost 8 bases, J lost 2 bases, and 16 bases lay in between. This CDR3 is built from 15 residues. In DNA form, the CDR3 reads TGTGCCAGCGCGTTGGACGGGTCGACCTACAATGAGCAGTTCTTC. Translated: CASALDGSTYNEQFF.

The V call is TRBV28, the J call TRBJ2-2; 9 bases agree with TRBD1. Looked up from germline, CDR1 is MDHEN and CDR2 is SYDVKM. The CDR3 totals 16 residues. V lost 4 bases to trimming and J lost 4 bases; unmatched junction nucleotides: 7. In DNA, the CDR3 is TGTGCCAGCAGTTCCGGGGGACAGGGAATCACCGGGGAGCTGTTTTTT. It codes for CASSSGGQGITGELFF.

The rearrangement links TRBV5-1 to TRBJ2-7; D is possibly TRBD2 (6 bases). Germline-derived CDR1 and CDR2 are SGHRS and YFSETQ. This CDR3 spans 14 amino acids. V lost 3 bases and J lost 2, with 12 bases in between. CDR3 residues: CASSSLARAYEQYF. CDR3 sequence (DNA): TGCGCCAGCAGCTCACTAGCAAGGGCCTACGAGCAGTACTTC.

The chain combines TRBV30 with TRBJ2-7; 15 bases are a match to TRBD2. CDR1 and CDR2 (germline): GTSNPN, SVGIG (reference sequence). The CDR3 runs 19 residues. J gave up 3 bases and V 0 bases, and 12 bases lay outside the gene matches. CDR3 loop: CAWSVLGLAGGRLDYEQYF. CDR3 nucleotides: TGTGCCTGGAGTGTACTGGGACTAGCGGGAGGACGCCTAGACTACGAGCAGTACTTC.

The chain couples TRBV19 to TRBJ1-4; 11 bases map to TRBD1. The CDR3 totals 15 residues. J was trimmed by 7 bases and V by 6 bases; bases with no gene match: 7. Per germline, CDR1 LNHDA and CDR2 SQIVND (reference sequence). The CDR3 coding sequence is TGTGCCAGTAGCCCTCCCGGGACAGGGGGTGAAAAACTGTTTTTT. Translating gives CASSPPGTGGEKLFF. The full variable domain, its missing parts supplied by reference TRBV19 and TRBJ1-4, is DGGITQSPKYLFRKEGQNVTLSCEQNLNHDAMYWYRQDPGQGLRLIYYSQIVNDFQKGDIAEGYSVSREKKESFPLTVTSAQKNPTAFYLCASSPPGTGGEKLFFGSGTQLSVL.

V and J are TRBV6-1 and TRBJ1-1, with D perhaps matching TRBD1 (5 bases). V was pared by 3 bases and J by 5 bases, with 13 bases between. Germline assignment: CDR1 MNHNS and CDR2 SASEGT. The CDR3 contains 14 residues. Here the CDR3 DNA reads TGTGCCAGCAGTGAGGGGGGTGTCGGGACTGAAGCTTTCTTT. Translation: CASSEGGVGTEAFF.

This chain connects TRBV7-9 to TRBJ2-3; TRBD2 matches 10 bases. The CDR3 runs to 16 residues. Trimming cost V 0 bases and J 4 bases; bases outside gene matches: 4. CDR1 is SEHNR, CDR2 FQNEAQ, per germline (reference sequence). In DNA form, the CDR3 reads TGTGCCAGCAGCTTAGCGGGCCTAGCGGGGGCAGATACGCAGTATTTT. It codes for CASSLAGLAGADTQYF.

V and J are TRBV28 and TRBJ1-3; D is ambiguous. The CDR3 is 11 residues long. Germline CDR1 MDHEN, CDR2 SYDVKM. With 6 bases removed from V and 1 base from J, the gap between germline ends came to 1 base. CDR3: CASRSGNTIYF. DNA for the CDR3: TGTGCCAGCAGGTCTGGAAACACCATATATTTT.

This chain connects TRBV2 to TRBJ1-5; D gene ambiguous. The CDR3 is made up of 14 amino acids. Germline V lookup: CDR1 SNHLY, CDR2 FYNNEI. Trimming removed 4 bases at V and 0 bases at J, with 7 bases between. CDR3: CASSGLRSNQPQHF. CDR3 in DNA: TGTGCCAGCAGTGGGCTCCGTAGCAATCAGCCCCAGCATTTT.

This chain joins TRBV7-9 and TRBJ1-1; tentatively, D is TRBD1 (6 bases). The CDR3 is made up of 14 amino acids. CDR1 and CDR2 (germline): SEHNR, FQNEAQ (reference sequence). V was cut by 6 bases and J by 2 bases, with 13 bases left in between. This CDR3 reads CASRRDIVNTEAFF. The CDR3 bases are TGTGCCAGCAGGCGGGACATCGTAAACACTGAAGCTTTCTTT.

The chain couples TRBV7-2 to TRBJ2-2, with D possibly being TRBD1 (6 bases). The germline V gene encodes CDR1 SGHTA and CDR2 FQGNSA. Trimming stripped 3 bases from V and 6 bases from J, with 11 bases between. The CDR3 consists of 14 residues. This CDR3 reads CASSLGDIPGELFF. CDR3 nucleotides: TGTGCCAGCAGCTTGGGGGACATCCCCGGGGAGCTGTTTTTT.

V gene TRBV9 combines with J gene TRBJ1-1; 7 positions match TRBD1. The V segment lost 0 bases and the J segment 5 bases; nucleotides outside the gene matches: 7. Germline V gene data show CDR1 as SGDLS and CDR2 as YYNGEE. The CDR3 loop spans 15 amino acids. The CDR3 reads CASSVEGAVGTEAFF. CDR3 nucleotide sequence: TGTGCCAGCAGCGTAGAGGGGGCTGTAGGGACTGAAGCTTTCTTT.

This CDR3 is CASSILRAPGYIQYF. The DNA of the CDR3 is TGTGCCAGTAGTATCCTCCGGGCCCCGGGGTACATTCAGTACTTC. The rearrangement links TRBV19 to TRBJ2-4; TRBD2 is a possible D gene (5 bases). The CDR3 consists of 15 residues. V was cut by 3 bases and J by 8 bases, with 17 bases left in between. Per germline, CDR1 LNHDA and CDR2 SQIVND (reference sequence).

Here the CDR3 reads CASSVDPRRVQETQYF. CDR3 in DNA: TGTGCCAGCAGCGTAGATCCCAGGAGGGTCCAAGAGACCCAGTACTTC. This rearrangement joins TRBV9 to TRBJ2-5, with D perhaps TRBD2 (6 bases). Trimming stripped 0 bases from V and 1 base from J, with 13 bases between. CDR3 size: 16 residues. Germline lookup yields CDR1 SGDLS and CDR2 YYNGEE.